The 5 T cell receptor beta chains given below trace back to one sample, sequenced in a study of T cells in Graves' hyperthyroidism and ophthalmopathy. Amplification of TCR beta CDR3 regions was performed using RNA transcripts as template. First-round RT-PCR with HTBI primers amplified the TCR CDR3 region. TCRdb fed the multiplex PCR reads into MiXCR, producing one record per CDR3 protein. The sample consists of approximately 360,000 distinct CDR3 sequences, 15% to 17% of them appearing once. The sample taken for sequencing was blood. The receptors stem from a woman under 30 with Graves' hyperthyroidism that later progressed to Graves' ophthalmopathy.

This clonotype was found a few times. This chain uses TRBV6-6 with TRBJ1-2; D ambiguous. The V gene's germline CDR1 is MNHNY and CDR2 SVGAGI (reference sequence). Trimming took off 2 bases at V and 2 bases at J, with 9 bases between the two ends. The CDR3 has 14 residues. CDR3 nucleotides: TGTGCCAGCAGTTACGGGCCAGTGAACTATGGCTACACCTTC. This encodes CASSYGPVNYGYTF.

This clonotype was observed at least ten times. This rearrangement joins TRBV6-2 or TRBV6-3 to TRBJ2-5; D is tentatively TRBD1 or TRBD2 (5 bases each). The CDR3 consists of 13 residues. Germline CDR1 MNHEY, CDR2 SVGEGT. The V end was cut by 11 bases, the J end by 0 bases, with 13 bases between. Written as DNA, the CDR3 is TGTGCCGGTTCAGGGAGATACCAAGAGACCCAGTACTTC. Encoded protein: CAGSGRYQETQYF.

V gene TRBV12-3 or TRBV12-4 combines with J gene TRBJ1-1; the D is unclear. Trimming stripped 8 bases from V and 4 bases from J, with 8 bases between. The CDR3 consists of 11 residues. CDR3 protein: CASGLGTEAFF. DNA of the CDR3: TGTGCCAGCGGACTTGGCACTGAAGCTTTCTTT.

The chain uses TRBV13 and TRBJ2-1, with TRBD1 identical over 7 bases. V gave up 6 bases and J gave up 1 base; unmatched junction bases: 9. This CDR3 region has 16 residues. CDR1 is PRHDT and CDR2 is FYEKMQ in the germline V gene (reference sequence). CDR3 residues: CASRPTTGSSYNEQFF. The DNA of the CDR3 is TGTGCCAGCAGGCCAACGACAGGGTCATCCTACAATGAGCAGTTCTTC.

This clonotype has a count of ten or more. This chain uses TRBV30 with TRBJ1-1; unclear D gene. V lost 2 bases, J lost 8 bases, and 9 bases lay in between. This CDR3 contains 11 residues. CDR1 and CDR2 (germline): GTSNPN, SVGIG (reference sequence). CDR3 residues: CAWSLNLEAFF. In nucleotides, the CDR3 is TGTGCCTGGAGTTTGAATTTGGAAGCTTTCTTT.